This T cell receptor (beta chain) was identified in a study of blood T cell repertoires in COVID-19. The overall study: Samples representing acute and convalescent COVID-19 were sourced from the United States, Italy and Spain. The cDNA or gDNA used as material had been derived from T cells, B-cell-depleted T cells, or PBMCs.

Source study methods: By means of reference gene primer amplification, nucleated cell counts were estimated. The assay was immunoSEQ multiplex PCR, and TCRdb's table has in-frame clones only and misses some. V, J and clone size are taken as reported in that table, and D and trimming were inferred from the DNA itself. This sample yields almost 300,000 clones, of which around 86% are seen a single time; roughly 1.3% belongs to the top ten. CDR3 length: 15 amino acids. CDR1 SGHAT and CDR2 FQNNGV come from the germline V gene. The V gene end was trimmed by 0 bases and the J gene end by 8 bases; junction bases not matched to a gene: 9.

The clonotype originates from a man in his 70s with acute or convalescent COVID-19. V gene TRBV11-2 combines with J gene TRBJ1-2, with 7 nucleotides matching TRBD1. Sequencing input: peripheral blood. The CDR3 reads CASSLDRPGGGGYTF. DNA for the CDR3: TGTGCCAGCAGCTTAGATCGTCCGGGAGGGGGCGGCTACACCTTC.